The rows below give T cell receptor beta chains drawn from one sample of a study of T cell responses to AZD1222 COVID-19 vaccine. Profiled with immunoSEQ multiplex PCR; TCRdb holds only in-frame clones, not every one. Found here are 100,000 to 150,000 clones, 88% of them singletons; the top ten hold around a sixth. The material was peripheral blood, obtained on day 0 of MenACWY control vaccination. The receptors were gathered from an adult in good health. Both conserved end residues are part of each CDR3. The D gene is left open where the match is weak. Size tells how often a clone was seen (once, few, many) or the class of an expanded clone, and some rows leave it out.

v_call	j_call	clone_size	d_call	cdr3_aa	cdr3_nt
TRBV7-9	TRBJ1-5	NA	NA	CASSLSSRIGQPQHF	TGTGCCAGCAGCTTATCTTCCAGGATCGGTCAGCCCCAGCATTTT
TRBV5-5	TRBJ2-2	NA	TRBD1	CASSGRDSVSSGELFF	TGTGCCAGCAGCGGCCGGGACAGCGTCTCCAGCGGGGAGCTGTTTTTT
TRBV6-5	TRBJ1-2	once	NA	CASLAPPGGYTF	TGTGCCAGCCTCGCGCCGCCGGGGGGCTACACCTTC
TRBV7-9	TRBJ2-7	NA	TRBD2	CASSQAGIPYEQYF	TGTGCCAGCAGCCAAGCGGGGATCCCCTACGAGCAGTACTTC
TRBV19	TRBJ1-2	few	NA	CATQHPEIYGYTF	TGTGCCACCCAACACCCAGAAATCTATGGCTACACCTTC
TRBV6-5	TRBJ1-3	NA	NA	CASKAGAGSGNTIYF	TGTGCCAGCAAAGCAGGGGCCGGCTCTGGAAACACCATATATTTT
TRBV5-1	TRBJ2-6	NA	NA	CASSFRDGGANVLTF	TGCGCCAGCAGCTTCAGGGACGGTGGGGCCAACGTCCTGACTTTC
TRBV11-3	TRBJ2-7	once	NA	CASSSGPLGEQYF	TGTGCCAGCAGCTCCGGGCCCCTGGGAGAGCAGTACTTC
TRBV24-1	TRBJ2-3	few	TRBD1	CATSDPRQGAYTQYF	TGTGCCACCAGTGACCCTAGACAGGGGGCTTATACGCAGTATTTT
TRBV21-1	TRBJ2-3	NA	NA	CASRRLAGSTDTQYF	TGTGCCAGCAGACGACTAGCGGGGAGCACAGATACGCAGTATTTT
TRBV19	TRBJ2-3	NA	NA	CASSLYVGNTDTQYF	TGTGCCAGTTCCCTCTACGTTGGGAACACAGATACGCAGTATTTT
TRBV2	TRBJ2-7	NA	TRBD1	CASSEGTGIQSQYF	TGTGCCAGCAGTGAAGGGACAGGGATCCAATCTCAGTACTTC
TRBV28	TRBJ1-5	NA	NA	CASRNGEGTDQPQHF	TGTGCCAGCCGCAACGGAGAGGGTACTGATCAGCCCCAGCATTTT
TRBV5-1	TRBJ2-4	NA	NA	CASSRLGVAKNIQYF	TGCGCCAGCAGCCGTCTGGGAGTAGCCAAAAACATTCAGTACTTC
TRBV10-1	TRBJ1-5	NA	NA	CASSLDSNQPQHF	TGCGCCAGCAGTTTGGACAGCAATCAGCCCCAGCATTTT
TRBV18	TRBJ1-1	NA	TRBD1	CASSPLTGRNTEAFF	TGTGCCAGCTCACCATTGACAGGGAGGAACACTGAAGCTTTCTTT
TRBV11-2	TRBJ1-4	NA	NA	CASSSYSDEKLFF	TGTGCCAGCAGCTCATACAGCGATGAAAAACTGTTTTTT
TRBV28	TRBJ1-2	NA	NA	CASSSPPRSNYGYTF	TGTGCCAGCAGTTCCCCCCCAAGGTCTAACTATGGCTACACCTTC
TRBV19	TRBJ1-6	few	TRBD1	CASGTGNSPLHF	TGTGCCAGTGGGACAGGGAACTCACCCCTCCACTTT
TRBV5-1	TRBJ1-2	once	TRBD1	CASSGDSLTIGYTF	TGCGCCAGCAGCGGGGACAGTCTAACTATTGGCTACACCTTC
TRBV28	TRBJ1-2	NA	NA	CASSPKVRSGYTF	TGTGCCAGCAGTCCCAAAGTCCGGAGTGGCTACACCTTC
TRBV27	TRBJ2-1	NA	NA	CASGQGNEQFF	TGTGCCAGCGGACAAGGGAATGAGCAGTTCTTC
TRBV18	TRBJ2-3	NA	NA	CASSPQGPDTQYF	TGTGCCAGCTCACCTCAGGGTCCAGATACGCAGTATTTT
TRBV5-1	TRBJ2-7	NA	TRBD2	CASSLASSGRAYEQYF	TGCGCCAGCAGCTTGGCCTCTAGCGGGAGGGCCTACGAGCAGTACTTC